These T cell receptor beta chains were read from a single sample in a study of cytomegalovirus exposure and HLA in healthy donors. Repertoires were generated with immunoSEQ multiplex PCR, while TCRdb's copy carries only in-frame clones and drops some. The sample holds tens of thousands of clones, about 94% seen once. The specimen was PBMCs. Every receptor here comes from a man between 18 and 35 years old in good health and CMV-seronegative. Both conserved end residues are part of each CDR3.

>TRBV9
CASTSGARDTQYF
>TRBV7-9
CASSYRDSYNEQFF
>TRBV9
CASSVERTSGIVNEQFF
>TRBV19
CASFLTGPSTAFF
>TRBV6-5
CAISGRDRGYEQYF
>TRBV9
CASSVEGGTNTGELFF
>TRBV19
CASTASGSDSTNEQFF
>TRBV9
CASSVGGSGGSYNEQFF
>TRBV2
CASSEALPRVHEQYF
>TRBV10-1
CASSPPVRGVNEKLFF
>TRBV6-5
CATRRGGPPYNEQFF
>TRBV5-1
CASSLDRGGQPQHF
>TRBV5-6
CASSLGQGAVAKNIQYF
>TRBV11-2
CASSIPQGPTQYF
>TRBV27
CASSSHTGGGYTF
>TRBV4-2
CASSQDPRSTDTQYF
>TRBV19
CASSGGTGGIYEQYF
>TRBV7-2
CASSLVAGNYGYTF